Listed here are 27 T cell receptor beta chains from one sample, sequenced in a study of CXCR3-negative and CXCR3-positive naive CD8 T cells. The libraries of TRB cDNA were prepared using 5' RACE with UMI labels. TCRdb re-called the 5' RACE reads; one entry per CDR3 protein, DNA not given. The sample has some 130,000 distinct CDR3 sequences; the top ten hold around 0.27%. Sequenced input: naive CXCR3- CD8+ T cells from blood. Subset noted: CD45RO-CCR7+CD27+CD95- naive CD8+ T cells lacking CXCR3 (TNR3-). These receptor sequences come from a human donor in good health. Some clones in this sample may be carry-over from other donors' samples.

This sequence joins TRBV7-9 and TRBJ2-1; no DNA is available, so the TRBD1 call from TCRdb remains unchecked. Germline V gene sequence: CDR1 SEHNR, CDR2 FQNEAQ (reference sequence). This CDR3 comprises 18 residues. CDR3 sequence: CASSLAIGAEPLYNEQFF.

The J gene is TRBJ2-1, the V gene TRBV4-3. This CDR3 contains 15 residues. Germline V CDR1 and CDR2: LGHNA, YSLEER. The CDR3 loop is CASSQDGNRYNEQFF.

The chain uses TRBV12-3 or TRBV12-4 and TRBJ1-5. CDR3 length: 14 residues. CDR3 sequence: CASSFGGDNQPQHF.

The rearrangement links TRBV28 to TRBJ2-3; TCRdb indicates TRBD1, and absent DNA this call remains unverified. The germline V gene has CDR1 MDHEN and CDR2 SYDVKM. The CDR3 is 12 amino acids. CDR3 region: CASSLQGDTQYF.

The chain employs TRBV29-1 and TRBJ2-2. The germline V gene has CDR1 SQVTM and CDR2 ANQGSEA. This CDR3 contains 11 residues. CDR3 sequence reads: CSVADAGELFF.

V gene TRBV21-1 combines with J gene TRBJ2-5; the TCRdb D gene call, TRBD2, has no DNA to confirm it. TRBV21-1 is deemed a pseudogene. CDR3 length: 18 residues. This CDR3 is CASSKDIITGTRQETQYF.

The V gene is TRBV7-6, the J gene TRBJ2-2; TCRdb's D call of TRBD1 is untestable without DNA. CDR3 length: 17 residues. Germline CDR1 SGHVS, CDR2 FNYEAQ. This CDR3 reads CASSLVPLGTGAGELFF. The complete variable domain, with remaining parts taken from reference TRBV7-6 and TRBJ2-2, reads GAGVSQSPRYKVTKRGQDVALRCDPISGHVSLYWYRQALGQGPEFLTYFNYEAQQDKSGLPNDRFSAERPEGSISTLTIQRTEQRDSAMYRCASSLVPLGTGAGELFFGEGSRLTVL.

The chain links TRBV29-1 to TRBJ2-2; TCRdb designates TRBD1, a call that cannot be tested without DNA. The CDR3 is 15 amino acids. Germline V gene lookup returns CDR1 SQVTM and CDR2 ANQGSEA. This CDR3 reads CSVEDLGGHTGELFF.

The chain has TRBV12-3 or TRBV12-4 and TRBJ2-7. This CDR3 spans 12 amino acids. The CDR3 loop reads CASREEAYEQYF.

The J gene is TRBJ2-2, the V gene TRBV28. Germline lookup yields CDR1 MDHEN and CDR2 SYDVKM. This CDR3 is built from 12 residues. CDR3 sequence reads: CARPFHTGELFF.

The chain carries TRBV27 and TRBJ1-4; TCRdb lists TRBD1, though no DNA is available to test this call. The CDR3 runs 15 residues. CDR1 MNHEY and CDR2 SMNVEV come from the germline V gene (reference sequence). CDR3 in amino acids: CASSRAGPPIEKLFF. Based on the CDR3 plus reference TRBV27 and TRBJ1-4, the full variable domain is EAQVTQNPRYLITVTGKKLTVTCSQNMNHEYMSWYRQDPGLGLRQIYYSMNVEVTDKGDVPEGYKVSRKEKRNFPLILESPSPNQTSLYFCASSRAGPPIEKLFFGSGTQLSVL.

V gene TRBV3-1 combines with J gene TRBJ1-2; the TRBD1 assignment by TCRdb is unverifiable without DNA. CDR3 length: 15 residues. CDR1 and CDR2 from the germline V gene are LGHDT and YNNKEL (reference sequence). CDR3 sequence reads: CASSARTGGSDGYTF.

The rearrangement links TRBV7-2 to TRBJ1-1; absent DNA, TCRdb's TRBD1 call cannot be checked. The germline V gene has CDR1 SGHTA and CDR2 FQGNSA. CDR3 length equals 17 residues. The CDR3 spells CASSPQWDSSGNTEAFF.

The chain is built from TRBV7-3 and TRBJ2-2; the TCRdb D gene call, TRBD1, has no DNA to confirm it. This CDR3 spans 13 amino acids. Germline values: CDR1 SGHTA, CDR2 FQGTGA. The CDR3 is CASRPTEGGELFF.

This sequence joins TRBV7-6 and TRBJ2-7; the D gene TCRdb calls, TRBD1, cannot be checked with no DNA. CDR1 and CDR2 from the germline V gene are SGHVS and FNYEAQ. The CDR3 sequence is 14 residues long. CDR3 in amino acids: CASSSGTGGYEQYF. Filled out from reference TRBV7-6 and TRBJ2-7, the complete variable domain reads GAGVSQSPRYKVTKRGQDVALRCDPISGHVSLYWYRQALGQGPEFLTYFNYEAQQDKSGLPNDRFSAERPEGSISTLTIQRTEQRDSAMYRCASSSGTGGYEQYFGPGTRLTVT.

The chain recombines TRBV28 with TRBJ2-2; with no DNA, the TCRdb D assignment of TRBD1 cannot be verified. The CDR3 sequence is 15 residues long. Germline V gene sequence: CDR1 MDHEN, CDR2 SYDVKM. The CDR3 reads CASSFSTGTTGELFF.

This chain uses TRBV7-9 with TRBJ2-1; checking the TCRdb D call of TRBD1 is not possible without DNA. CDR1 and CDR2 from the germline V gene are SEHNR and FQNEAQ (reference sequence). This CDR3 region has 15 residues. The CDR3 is CASSLYDRVYNEQFF.

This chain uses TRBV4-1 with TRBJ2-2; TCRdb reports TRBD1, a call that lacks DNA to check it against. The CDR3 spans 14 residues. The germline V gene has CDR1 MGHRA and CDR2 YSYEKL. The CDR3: CASSQTGGWGELFF.

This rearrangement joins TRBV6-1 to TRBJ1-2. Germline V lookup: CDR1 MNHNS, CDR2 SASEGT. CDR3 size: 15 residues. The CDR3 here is CASSTDDSPNYGYTF.

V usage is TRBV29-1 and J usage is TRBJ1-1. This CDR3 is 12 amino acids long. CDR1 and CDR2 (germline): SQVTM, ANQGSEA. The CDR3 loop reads CSVEPSGPEAFF.

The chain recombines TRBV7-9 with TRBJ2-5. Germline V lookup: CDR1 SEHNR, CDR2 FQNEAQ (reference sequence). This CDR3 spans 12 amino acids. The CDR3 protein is CASSLAGVAQYF.

CDR3 sequence: CASNPGTGSFEQFF. The V and J genes are TRBV28 and TRBJ2-1; there is no DNA to check the TCRdb D call of TRBD1. CDR3 length: 14 amino acids. Germline CDR1 is MDHEN and CDR2 is SYDVKM.

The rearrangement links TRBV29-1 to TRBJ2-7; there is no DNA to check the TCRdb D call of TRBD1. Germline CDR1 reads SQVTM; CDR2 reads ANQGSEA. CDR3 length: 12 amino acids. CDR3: CSVEAGTEVQYF.

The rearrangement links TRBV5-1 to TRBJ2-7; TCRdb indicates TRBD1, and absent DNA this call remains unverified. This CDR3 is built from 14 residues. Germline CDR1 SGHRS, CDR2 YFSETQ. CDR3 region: CASSLGGVSYEQYF.

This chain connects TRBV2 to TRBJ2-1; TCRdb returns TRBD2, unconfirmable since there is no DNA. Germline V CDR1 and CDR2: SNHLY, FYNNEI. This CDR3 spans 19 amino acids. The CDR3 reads CASSGHDGLAGVVDNEQFF.

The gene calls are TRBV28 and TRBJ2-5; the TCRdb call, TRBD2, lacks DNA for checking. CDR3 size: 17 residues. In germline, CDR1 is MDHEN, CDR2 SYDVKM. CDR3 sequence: CASSLIGAGVSGETQYF.

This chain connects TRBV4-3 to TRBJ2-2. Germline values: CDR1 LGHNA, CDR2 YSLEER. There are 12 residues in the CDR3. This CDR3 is CASSQDLGELFF.